This TCR beta chain was obtained from a study of blood T cell repertoires in COVID-19 (dated by TCRdb to about 2020). About the study as a whole: Samples covering the acute and convalescent phases of COVID-19 were provided by collaborators in the United States, Italy and Spain. The material from the prospective study consisted of cDNA or gDNA derived from T cells, B-cell-depleted T cells, or PBMCs. Subjects who had been exposed to COVID-19, were actively infected with it, or had recovered from it provided the deeply sampled blood TCRbeta repertoires that made up the dataset. The repertoires were released in a freely available public database meant as a resource for research on the immune response to SARS-CoV-2. Samples were obtained from the ongoing ImmuneRACE study (first 160 participants) and from 1,200 or so subjects provided by 6 global collaborators. Nearly every sample came with metadata listing a de-identified subject ID, COVID-19 status, age in years and sex. Where available, HLA class I and class II types were obtained from metadata supplied by the sample provider rather than from assay-based typing. Results and caveats for the whole study, not just this receptor: The quantity of clinical and demographic metadata differed by source and by participant and was supplied without curation.

V is trimmed back by 0 bases and J by 4 bases, and the junction contains 3 bases that no gene match accounts for. The CDR3, from cysteine to phenylalanine, totals 16 residues. The entry retains the CDR3 DNA only, 48 bases that are in frame from base 1. CDR1 and CDR2, per the germline V gene, are MDHEN and SYDVKM. Compared with the rest of its sample, this clone is medium-sized (0.01 to 0.1%). Its recognized antigen is unknown. One base away there is no much larger clone; base qualities are not given. The immunoSEQ Assay, a bias-controlled multiplex PCR, was used to amplify TCRbeta CDR3 regions from genomic DNA. In the original analysis: Within the assay, amplification of reference gene primers was used to estimate how many nucleated cells each sample contained. Sequence reads were collapsed and filtered to measure the absolute abundance of every unique TCRbeta CDR3 rearrangement. For each sample, productive Simpson clonality was calculated by taking the square root of Simpson's diversity index across productive rearrangements. Entries here come from immuneACCESS through TCRdb and include only in-frame sequences with V and J called. Some clones fail to appear in such tables; in the studies checked, an unresolved V gene covers under half of the shortfall, and the cause of the remainder is unknown. V and J calls and clone size are those listed in that table; D and trimming were worked out from the DNA. In all, the sample holds around 74,000 clones, and 90% of those were seen once. Jointly, the top ten make up approximately 16% of the sample.

The collaborating institutions used their own protocols to collect whole blood in K2EDTA tubes. Collaborator samples were shipped for TCRbeta analysis as frozen whole blood, isolated PBMCs, or DNA extracted from either sample type. Sequences were obtained from peripheral blood. The clonotype comes from an elderly woman with active or convalescent COVID-19. The chain uses TRBV28 and TRBJ2-3, and 11 bases in between align with TRBD2. The CDR3 protein is CASSLWSSGGADTQYF. The DNA reads as follows: TGTGCCAGCAGTTTATGGAGTAGCGGGGGGGCAGATACGCAGTATTTT.